Listed below are T cell receptor beta chains from one sample, sequenced in a study of cytotoxic CD8 clonotypes in ibrutinib-treated CLL. Assay: immunoSEQ multiplex PCR; the TCRdb copy retains only in-frame clones and omits some. Among 250,000 to 350,000 clones listed, around 76% were seen once. The sequencing here drew on PBMCs, taken at disease progression, from a patient treated with ibrutinib. The origin of the receptors is a human donor with chronic lymphocytic leukemia. Both conserved end residues are part of each CDR3. The order of the fields is J gene, clone size, D gene, V gene, CDR3 DNA, CDR3 protein. A D gene is named only where the DNA matches it firmly. Where a row states a size, it is once, few, many or the class of an expanded clone; other rows omit it.

>TRBJ2-5|-|TRBD1|TRBV9
TGTGCCAGCAGCTTAGGGACAGGGAGTGGGGAGACCCAGTACTTC
CASSLGTGSGETQYF
>TRBJ2-7|-|-|TRBV2
TGTGCCAGCAGTGTTGCACTTCACTACGAGCAGTACTTC
CASSVALHYEQYF
>TRBJ2-3|-|TRBD2|TRBV4-3
TGCGCCAGCAGCCAAGAAAATCTAGCGGGAATCCCAGATACGCAGTATTTT
CASSQENLAGIPDTQYF
>TRBJ1-5|few|TRBD1|TRBV11-2
TGTGCCAGCAGCCACGACAGGGGTGACCAGCCCCAGCATTTT
CASSHDRGDQPQHF
>TRBJ1-4|once|-|TRBV5-1
TGCGCCAGCAGCTTGGCCTGGCCAGCAACTAATGAAAAACTGTTTTTT
CASSLAWPATNEKLFF
>TRBJ2-7|few|TRBD1|TRBV11-2
TGTGCCAGCAGCGCGGGGACAGGGTACTACGAGCAGTACTTC
CASSAGTGYYEQYF
>TRBJ2-7|-|-|TRBV27
TGTGCCAGCAGTAGGGCGCGGCGTTCCTACGAGCAGTACTTC
CASSRARRSYEQYF
>TRBJ2-7|-|TRBD2|TRBV28
TGTGCCAGCAGCCGTGGGGGAGGGTCCTCCTACGAGCAGTACTTC
CASSRGGGSSYEQYF
>TRBJ2-3|-|TRBD2|TRBV7-2
TGTGCCAGCAGCTTACCCAGACTAGCGGGAGGGCCCCCAGATACGCAGTATTTT
CASSLPRLAGGPPDTQYF
>TRBJ1-2|-|-|TRBV4-1
TGCGCCAGCAGCCAATTGGGACTGCCGGGGACGACGGGCTACACCTTC
CASSQLGLPGTTGYTF
>TRBJ2-7|-|-|TRBV29-1
TGCAGCGTATCAAGGGGCTCGGCGGCCGACTCCTACGAGCAGTACTTC
CSVSRGSAADSYEQYF
>TRBJ2-1|-|-|TRBV2
TGTGCCAGCAGATCTGGTTACAATGAGCAGTTCTTC
CASRSGYNEQFF
>TRBJ1-2|-|-|TRBV7-2
TGTGCCAGCAGCTTTTCCCCCTCTAACTATGGCTACACCTTC
CASSFSPSNYGYTF
>TRBJ1-2|-|-|TRBV7-2
TGTGCCAGCAGCTTAGCGCTAAAGAGGGGAGATGGCTACACCTTC
CASSLALKRGDGYTF
>TRBJ2-1|-|TRBD1|TRBV6-6
TGTGCCAGCAGTTCCTGGGGACAGGGAGAAGGAGAGCAGTTCTTC
CASSSWGQGEGEQFF
>TRBJ2-3|-|TRBD2|TRBV7-2
TGTGCCAGCAGCTTTTTCGTGCTAGCGGGCAGTTCCACAGATACGCAGTATTTT
CASSFFVLAGSSTDTQYF
>TRBJ2-1|-|-|TRBV9
TGTGCCAGCAGCCCTTATTCTACTCCCTACAATGAGCAGTTCTTC
CASSPYSTPYNEQFF
>TRBJ1-2|-|-|TRBV20-1
TGCAGTGCTTCAGTGATCTATGGCTACACCTTC
CSASVIYGYTF
>TRBJ2-2|-|-|TRBV7-9
TGTGCCAGCAGCCTTTCGGGCGCGGAGCTGTTTTTT
CASSLSGAELFF
>TRBJ1-6|-|-|TRBV5-4
TGTGCCAGCAGCCCGGACATTTTCTCCTATAATTCACCCCTCCACTTT
CASSPDIFSYNSPLHF
>TRBJ2-3|-|-|TRBV7-8
TGTGCCAGCAGCTTAGAAAGCACAGATACGCAGTATTTT
CASSLESTDTQYF
>TRBJ2-1|-|-|TRBV18
TGTGCCAGCTCACCAGCGATTGGGGTCAATGAGCAGTTCTTC
CASSPAIGVNEQFF
>TRBJ1-4|-|TRBD1|TRBV10-3
TGTGCCATCAGTGACAGCTACAGGGGGCGCGATGAAAAACTGTTTTTT
CAISDSYRGRDEKLFF
>TRBJ2-3|-|-|TRBV27
TGTGCCAGCAGTTTACCAGCGGGCGGCACAGATACGCAGTATTTT
CASSLPAGGTDTQYF
>TRBJ1-1|-|-|TRBV7-3
TGTGCCAGCAGCTTAACGGGGCCGGGACTGAACACTGAAGCTTTCTTT
CASSLTGPGLNTEAFF
>TRBJ1-2|-|-|TRBV7-9
TGTGCCAGCAGCTTATCAGGGTGGCGCTATGGCTACACCTTC
CASSLSGWRYGYTF
>TRBJ2-3|-|TRBD2|TRBV9
TGTGCCAGCAGCGCCCTAGCGGGAGGGTCGCGGGATACGCAGTATTTT
CASSALAGGSRDTQYF
>TRBJ1-2|-|-|TRBV5-1
TGCGCCAGCAGCTCTTTTGGGGACACCTATGGCTACACCTTC
CASSSFGDTYGYTF
>TRBJ2-1|few|-|TRBV9
TGTGCCAGCAGCACCTGGACTACGAATAATGAGCAGTTCTTC
CASSTWTTNNEQFF
>TRBJ2-1|-|TRBD2|TRBV6-6
TGTGCCAGCAGTTTCGGACTAGCGGGTTCCAATGAGCAGTTCTTC
CASSFGLAGSNEQFF
>TRBJ2-7|-|-|TRBV30
TGTGCCTGGAGTATCCAGGATGGGACCGAAACCTACGAGCAGTACTTC
CAWSIQDGTETYEQYF
>TRBJ2-3|-|TRBD1|TRBV6-1
TGTGCCAGCAGGTCGACAGGGTTACCCACAGATACGCAGTATTTT
CASRSTGLPTDTQYF
>TRBJ2-7|-|-|TRBV14
TGTGCCAGCAGCCAAGATAGGGGGAGCCCCTCCTACGAGCAGTACTTC
CASSQDRGSPSYEQYF
>TRBJ2-7|-|-|TRBV2
TGTGCCAGCAGTGAAGATCACCAGATAGGATACGAGCAGTACTTC
CASSEDHQIGYEQYF
>TRBJ2-7|few|TRBD2|TRBV6-1
TGTGCCAGCAGTGAACAACTAGCGGGGATCTGGCGCGACGAGCAGTACTTC
CASSEQLAGIWRDEQYF
>TRBJ2-1|-|TRBD2|TRBV10-3
TGTGCCATCACCGCTAGCGGGGGCCCCTACAATGAGCAGTTCTTC
CAITASGGPYNEQFF
>TRBJ1-2|-|TRBD1|TRBV5-4
TGTGCCAGCAGCCGGGACAGGGATTATGGCTACACCTTC
CASSRDRDYGYTF
>TRBJ2-5|-|-|TRBV29-1
TGCAGCACACCGGGACTCTTGGAGGTGAAGACCCAGTACTTC
CSTPGLLEVKTQYF
>TRBJ2-7|-|-|TRBV4-1
TGCGCCAGCAGCCAAGCAGGGGCCCCCTACGAGCAGTACTTC
CASSQAGAPYEQYF
>TRBJ1-1|-|-|TRBV11-1
TGTGCCAGCAGCGATCCGGGCGGGCCTTTCTTT
CASSDPGGPFF
>TRBJ2-1|few|TRBD1|TRBV7-3
TGTGCCAGCGGGCAGGGGGCCAGCAATGAGCAGTTCTTC
CASGQGASNEQFF
>TRBJ2-4|-|-|TRBV28
TGTGCCAGCAGTGGACACCTAAATTACATTCAGTACTTC
CASSGHLNYIQYF
>TRBJ2-2|-|-|TRBV18
TGTGCCAGCTCACCAGGGCAGGGGAAAGACACCGGGGAGCTGTTTTTT
CASSPGQGKDTGELFF
>TRBJ2-3|-|TRBD2|TRBV27
TGTGCCAGCAGTTTAAACCCGCGCGGACTAGCGGGAGTAGTAGATACGCAGTATTTT
CASSLNPRGLAGVVDTQYF
>TRBJ1-2|-|-|TRBV10-2
TGCGCCAGCTTAGACCCTCCTCCGGGGCCGAACTATGGCTACACCTTC
CASLDPPPGPNYGYTF
>TRBJ1-1|-|-|TRBV10-3
TGTGCCATCACTCTCTCTCGGGGGGGTTTTGGGACTGAAGCTTTCTTT
CAITLSRGGFGTEAFF
>TRBJ2-7|-|TRBD2|TRBV11-2
TGTGCCAGCAGCGCACTAGCGGGAGGGGGCTACGAGCAGTACTTC
CASSALAGGGYEQYF
>TRBJ1-1|-|-|TRBV4-1
TGCGCCAGCAGCCAAATCGTCCAGATTGGTGCTGAAGCTTTCTTT
CASSQIVQIGAEAFF
>TRBJ2-3|-|-|TRBV29-1
TGCAGCGTGCGGGACTTCCAAATTATGGATACGCAGTATTTT
CSVRDFQIMDTQYF
>TRBJ2-3|-|-|TRBV25-1
TGTGCCAGCCTAGGGGGGGCCCCTAGCACAGATACGCAGTATTTT
CASLGGAPSTDTQYF
>TRBJ2-7|-|TRBD1|TRBV6-5
TGTGCCAGCAGTTCATCTAACAGGGGGAAATCCTACGAGCAGTACTTC
CASSSSNRGKSYEQYF
>TRBJ2-7|-|TRBD2|TRBV5-1
TGCGCCAGCAGCCAACTACTAGCGGGAGCTAGCTACGAGCAGTACTTC
CASSQLLAGASYEQYF
>TRBJ1-5|-|-|TRBV6-1
TGTGCCAGCAGTGCCGGCCAGGGCATTCGCTCCCAGCATTTT
CASSAGQGIRSQHF